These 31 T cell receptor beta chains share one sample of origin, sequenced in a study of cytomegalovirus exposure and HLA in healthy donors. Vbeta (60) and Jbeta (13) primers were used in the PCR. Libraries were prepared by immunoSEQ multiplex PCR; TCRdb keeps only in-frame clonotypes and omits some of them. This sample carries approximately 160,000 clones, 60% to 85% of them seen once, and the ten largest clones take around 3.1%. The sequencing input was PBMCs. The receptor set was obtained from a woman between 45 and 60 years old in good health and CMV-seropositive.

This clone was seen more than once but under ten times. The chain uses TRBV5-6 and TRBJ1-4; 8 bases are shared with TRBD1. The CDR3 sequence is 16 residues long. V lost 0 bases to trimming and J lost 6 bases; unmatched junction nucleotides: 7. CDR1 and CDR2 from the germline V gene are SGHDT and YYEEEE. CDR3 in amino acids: CASSLGAGGADEKLFF. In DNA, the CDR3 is TGTGCCAGCAGCTTGGGGGCAGGGGGCGCTGATGAAAAACTGTTTTTT.

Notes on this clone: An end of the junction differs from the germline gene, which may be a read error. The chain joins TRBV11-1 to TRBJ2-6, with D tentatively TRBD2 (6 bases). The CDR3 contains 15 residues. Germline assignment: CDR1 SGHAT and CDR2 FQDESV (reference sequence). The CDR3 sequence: CASSFGGSGANGLTF. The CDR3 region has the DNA TGTGCCAGCAGTTTCGGAGGGTCCGGGGCCAACGGCCTGACTTTC.

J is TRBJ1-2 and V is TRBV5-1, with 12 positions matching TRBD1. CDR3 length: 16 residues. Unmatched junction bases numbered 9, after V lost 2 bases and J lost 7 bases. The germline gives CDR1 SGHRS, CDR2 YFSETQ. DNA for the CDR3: TGCGCCAGCAGCTTTGTCCCGGGACAGGGGGCAGGTGGCTACACCTTC. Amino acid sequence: CASSFVPGQGAGGYTF.

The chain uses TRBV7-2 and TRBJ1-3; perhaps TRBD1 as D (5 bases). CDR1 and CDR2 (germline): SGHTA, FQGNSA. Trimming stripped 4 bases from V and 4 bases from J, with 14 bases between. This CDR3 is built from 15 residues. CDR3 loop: CASSSGGAGGNTIYF. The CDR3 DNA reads TGTGCCAGCAGCTCCGGCGGGGCAGGAGGAAACACCATATATTTT. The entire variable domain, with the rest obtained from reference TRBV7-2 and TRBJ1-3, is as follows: GAGVSQSPSNKVTEKGKDVELRCDPISGHTALYWYRQSLGQGLEFLIYFQGNSAPDKSGLPSDRFSAERTGGSVSTLTIQRTQQEDSAVYLCASSSGGAGGNTIYFGEGSWLTVV.

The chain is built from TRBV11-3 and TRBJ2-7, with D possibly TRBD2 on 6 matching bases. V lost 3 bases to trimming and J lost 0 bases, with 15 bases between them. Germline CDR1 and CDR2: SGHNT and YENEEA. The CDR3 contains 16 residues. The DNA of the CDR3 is TGTGCCAGCAGCTTTGGGAGGCCGGAAAGCTCCTACGAGCAGTACTTC. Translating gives CASSFGRPESSYEQYF.

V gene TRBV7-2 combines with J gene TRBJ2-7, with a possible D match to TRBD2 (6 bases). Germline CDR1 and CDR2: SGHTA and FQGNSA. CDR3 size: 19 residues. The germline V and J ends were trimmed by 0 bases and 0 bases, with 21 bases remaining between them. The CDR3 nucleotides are TGTGCCAGCAGCTTAGCGAAGACTACCGGCGGAGGGCTCTCCTACGAGCAGTACTTC. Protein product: CASSLAKTTGGGLSYEQYF. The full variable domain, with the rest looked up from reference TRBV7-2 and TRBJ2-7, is GAGVSQSPSNKVTEKGKDVELRCDPISGHTALYWYRQSLGQGLEFLIYFQGNSAPDKSGLPSDRFSAERTGGSVSTLTIQRTQQEDSAVYLCASSLAKTTGGGLSYEQYFGPGTRLTVT.

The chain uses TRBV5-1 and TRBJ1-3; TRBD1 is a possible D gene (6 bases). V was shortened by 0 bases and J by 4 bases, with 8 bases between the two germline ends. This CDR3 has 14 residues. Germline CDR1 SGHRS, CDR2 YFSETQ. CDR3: CASSLAQGGNTIYF. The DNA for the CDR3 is TGCGCCAGCAGCTTGGCCCAGGGGGGAAACACCATATATTTT.

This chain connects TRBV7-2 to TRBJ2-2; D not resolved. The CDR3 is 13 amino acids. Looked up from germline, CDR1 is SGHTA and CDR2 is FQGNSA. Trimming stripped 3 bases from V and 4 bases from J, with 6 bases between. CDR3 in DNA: TGTGCCAGCAGCTTGGCAAGCACCGGGGAGCTGTTTTTT. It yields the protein CASSLASTGELFF.

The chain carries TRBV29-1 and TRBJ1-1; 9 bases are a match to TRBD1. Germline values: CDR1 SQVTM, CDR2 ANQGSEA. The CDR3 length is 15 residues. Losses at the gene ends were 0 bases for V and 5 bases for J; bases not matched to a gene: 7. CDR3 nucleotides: TGCAGCGTTGAAGAACAGGACAGGGGAAGTACTGAAGCTTTCTTT. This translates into CSVEEQDRGSTEAFF.

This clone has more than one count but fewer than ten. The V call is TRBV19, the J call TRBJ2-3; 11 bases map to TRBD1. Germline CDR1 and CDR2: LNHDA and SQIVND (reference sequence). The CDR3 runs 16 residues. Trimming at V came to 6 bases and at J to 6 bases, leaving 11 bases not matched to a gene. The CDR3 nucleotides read TGTGCCAGTAGCCTCCATGGACAGGGGGCGACGGATACGCAGTATTTT. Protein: CASSLHGQGATDTQYF.

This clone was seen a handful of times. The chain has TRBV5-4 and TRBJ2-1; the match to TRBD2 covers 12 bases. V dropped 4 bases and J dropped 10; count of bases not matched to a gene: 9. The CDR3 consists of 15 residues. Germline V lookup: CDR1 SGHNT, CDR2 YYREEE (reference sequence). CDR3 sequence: CASSEGLAGRREQFF. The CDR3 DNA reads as TGTGCCAGCAGCGAGGGACTAGCGGGTAGGCGCGAGCAGTTCTTC.

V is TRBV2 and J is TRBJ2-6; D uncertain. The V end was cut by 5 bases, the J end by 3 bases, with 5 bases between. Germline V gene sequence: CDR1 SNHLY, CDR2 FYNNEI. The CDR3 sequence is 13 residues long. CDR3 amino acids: CASSSGGANVLTF. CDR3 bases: TGTGCCAGCAGTTCGGGTGGGGCCAACGTCCTGACTTTC.

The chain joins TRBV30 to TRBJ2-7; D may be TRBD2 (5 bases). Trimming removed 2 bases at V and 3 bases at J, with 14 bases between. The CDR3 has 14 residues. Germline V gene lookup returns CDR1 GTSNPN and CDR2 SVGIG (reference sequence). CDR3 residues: CAWSPHSENYEQYF. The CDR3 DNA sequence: TGTGCCTGGAGTCCCCATAGCGAGAACTACGAGCAGTACTTC.

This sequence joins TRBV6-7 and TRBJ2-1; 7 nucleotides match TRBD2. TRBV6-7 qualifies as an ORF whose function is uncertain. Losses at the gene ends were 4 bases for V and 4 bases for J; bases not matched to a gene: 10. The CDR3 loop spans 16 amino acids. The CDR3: CASSSTRGVSYNEQFF. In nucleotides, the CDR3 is TGTGCCAGCAGTTCCACCCGGGGGGTTTCATACAATGAGCAGTTCTTC.

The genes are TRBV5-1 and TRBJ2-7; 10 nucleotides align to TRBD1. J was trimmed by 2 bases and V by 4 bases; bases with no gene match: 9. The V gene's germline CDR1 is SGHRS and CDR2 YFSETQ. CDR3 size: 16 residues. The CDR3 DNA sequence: TGCGCCAGCAGCGCGACAGGGGGCCTCAGGACCTACGAGCAGTACTTC. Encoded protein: CASSATGGLRTYEQYF.

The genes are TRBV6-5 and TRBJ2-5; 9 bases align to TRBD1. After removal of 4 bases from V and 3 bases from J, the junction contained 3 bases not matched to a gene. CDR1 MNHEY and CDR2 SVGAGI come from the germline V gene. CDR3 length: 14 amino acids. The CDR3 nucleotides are TGTGCCAGCAGTTCCACAGGGGGCGAAGAGACCCAGTACTTC. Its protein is CASSSTGGEETQYF.

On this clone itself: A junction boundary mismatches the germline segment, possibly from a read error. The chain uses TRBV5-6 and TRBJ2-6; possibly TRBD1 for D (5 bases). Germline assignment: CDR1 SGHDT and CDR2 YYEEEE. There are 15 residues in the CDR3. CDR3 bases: TGTGCCAGCAGTTCGGGCATCTCTGGGGCCAACGGCCTGACTTTC. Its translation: CASSSGISGANGLTF.

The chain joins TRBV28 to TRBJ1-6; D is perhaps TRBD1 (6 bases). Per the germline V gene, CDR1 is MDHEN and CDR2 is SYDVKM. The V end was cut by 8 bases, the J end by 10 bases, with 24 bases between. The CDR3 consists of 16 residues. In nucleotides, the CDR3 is TGTGCCAGCGTTCCCACAGGGTCGAGACCTTACTCACCCCTCCACTTT. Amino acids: CASVPTGSRPYSPLHF.

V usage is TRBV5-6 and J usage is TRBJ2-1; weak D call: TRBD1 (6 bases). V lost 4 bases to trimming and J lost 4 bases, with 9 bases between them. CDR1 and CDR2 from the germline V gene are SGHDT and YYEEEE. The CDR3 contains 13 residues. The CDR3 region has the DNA TGTGCCAGCAGCATAGGACAGTACAATGAGCAGTTCTTC. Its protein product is CASSIGQYNEQFF.

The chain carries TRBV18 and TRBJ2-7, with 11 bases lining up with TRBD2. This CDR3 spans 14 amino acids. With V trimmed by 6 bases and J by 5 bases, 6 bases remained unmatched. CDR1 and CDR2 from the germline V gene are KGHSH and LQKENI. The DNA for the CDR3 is TGTGCCAGCTCCCCGGGACTAGCGGCGGACGAGCAGTACTTC. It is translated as CASSPGLAADEQYF.

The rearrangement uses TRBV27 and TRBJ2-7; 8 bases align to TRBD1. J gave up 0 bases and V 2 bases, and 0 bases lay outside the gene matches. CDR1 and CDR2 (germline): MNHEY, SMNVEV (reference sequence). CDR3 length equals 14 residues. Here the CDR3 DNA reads TGTGCCAGCAGTTTAGACAGGGGCTCCTACGAGCAGTACTTC. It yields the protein CASSLDRGSYEQYF.

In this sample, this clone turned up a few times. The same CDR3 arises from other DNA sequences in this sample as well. The CDR3 DNA sequence: TGTGCCTGGAGTGTACTAGGGGGCACTGAAGCTTTCTTT. It yields the protein CAWSVLGGTEAFF. V is TRBV30 and J is TRBJ1-1; perhaps TRBD1 as D (6 bases). The germline V and J ends were trimmed by 0 bases and 4 bases, with 9 bases remaining between them. The CDR3 length is 13 residues. In germline, CDR1 is GTSNPN, CDR2 SVGIG (reference sequence). Supplemented by reference TRBV30 and TRBJ1-1, the full variable domain reads SQTIHQWPATLVQPVGSPLSLECTVEGTSNPNLYWYRQAAGRGLQLLFYSVGIGQISSEVPQNLSASRPQDRQFILSSKKLLLSDSGFYLCAWSVLGGTEAFFGQGTRLTVV.

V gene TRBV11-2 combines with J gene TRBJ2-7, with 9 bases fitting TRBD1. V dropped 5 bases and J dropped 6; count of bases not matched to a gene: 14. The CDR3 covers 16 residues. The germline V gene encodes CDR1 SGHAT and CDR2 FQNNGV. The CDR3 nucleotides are TGTGCCAGCAGCCCTCACTCCGGGACAGGGTTGTCCGAGCAGTACTTC. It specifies CASSPHSGTGLSEQYF.

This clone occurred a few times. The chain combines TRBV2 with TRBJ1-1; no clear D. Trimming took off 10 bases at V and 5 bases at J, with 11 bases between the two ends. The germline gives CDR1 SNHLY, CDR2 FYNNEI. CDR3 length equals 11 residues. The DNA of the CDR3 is TGTGCCACCGTTAGAATAACTGAAGCTTTCTTT. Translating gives CATVRITEAFF.

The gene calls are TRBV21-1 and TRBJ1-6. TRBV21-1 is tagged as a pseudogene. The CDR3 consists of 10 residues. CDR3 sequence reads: CASGDSPLHF. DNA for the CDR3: TGTGCCAGCGGAGATTCACCCCTCCACTTT.

The chain's CDR3 is CASSPSGQYTEAFF. The CDR3 bases are TGTGCCAGCTCACCTTCGGGACAGTACACTGAAGCTTTCTTT. The rearrangement joins TRBV18 to TRBJ1-1, with 7 nucleotides matching TRBD1. The CDR3 contains 14 residues. The V segment lost 3 bases and the J segment 3 bases; nucleotides outside the gene matches: 4. The germline V gene has CDR1 KGHSH and CDR2 LQKENI.

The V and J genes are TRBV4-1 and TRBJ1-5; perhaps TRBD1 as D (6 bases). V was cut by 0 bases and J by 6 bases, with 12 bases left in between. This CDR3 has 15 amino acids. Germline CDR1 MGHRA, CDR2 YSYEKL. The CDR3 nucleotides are TGCGCCAGCAGCCAAGACGCAGGGGTCGCTCAGCCCCAGCATTTT. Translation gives CASSQDAGVAQPQHF.

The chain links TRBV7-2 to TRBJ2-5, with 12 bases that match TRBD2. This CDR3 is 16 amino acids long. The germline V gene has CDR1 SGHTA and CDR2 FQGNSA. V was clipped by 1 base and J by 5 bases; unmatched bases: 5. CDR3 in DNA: TGTGCCAGCAGCTTAGGAGTTCTAGCGGGAGGGGAGACCCAGTACTTC. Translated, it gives CASSLGVLAGGETQYF.

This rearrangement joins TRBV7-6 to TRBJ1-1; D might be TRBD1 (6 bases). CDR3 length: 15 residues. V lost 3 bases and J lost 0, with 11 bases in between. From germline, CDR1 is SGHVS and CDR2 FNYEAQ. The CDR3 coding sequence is TGTGCCAGCAGCTTCGGGGGGGCAGTGAACACTGAAGCTTTCTTT. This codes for CASSFGGAVNTEAFF.

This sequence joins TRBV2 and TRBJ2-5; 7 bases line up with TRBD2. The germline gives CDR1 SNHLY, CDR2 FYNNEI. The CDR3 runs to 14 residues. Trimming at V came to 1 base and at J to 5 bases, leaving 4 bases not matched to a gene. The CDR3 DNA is TGTGCCAGCAGTGAAGTTCGGGGGGACGAGACCCAGTACTTC. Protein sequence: CASSEVRGDETQYF.

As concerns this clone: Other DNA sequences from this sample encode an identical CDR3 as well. The CDR3: CASSPGQGGTEAFF. The CDR3 DNA reads TGTGCCAGCTCACCGGGGCAGGGTGGAACTGAAGCTTTCTTT. This chain connects TRBV18 to TRBJ1-1, with a possible D match to TRBD1 (5 bases). This CDR3 has 14 amino acids. Trimming left V 3 bases short and J 5 bases short, with 13 bases between. From germline, CDR1 is KGHSH and CDR2 LQKENI.